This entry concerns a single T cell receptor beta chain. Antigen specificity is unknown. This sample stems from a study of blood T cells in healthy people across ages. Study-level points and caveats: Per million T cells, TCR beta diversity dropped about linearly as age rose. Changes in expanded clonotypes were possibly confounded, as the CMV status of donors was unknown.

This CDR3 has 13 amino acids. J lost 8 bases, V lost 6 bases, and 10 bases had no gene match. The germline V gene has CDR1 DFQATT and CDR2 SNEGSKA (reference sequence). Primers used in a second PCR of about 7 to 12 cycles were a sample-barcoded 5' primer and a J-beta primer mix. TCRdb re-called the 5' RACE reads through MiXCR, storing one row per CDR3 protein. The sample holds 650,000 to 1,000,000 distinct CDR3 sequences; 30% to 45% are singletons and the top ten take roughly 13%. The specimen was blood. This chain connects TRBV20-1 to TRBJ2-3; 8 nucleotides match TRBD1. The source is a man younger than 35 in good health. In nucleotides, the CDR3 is TGCAGTGCCTGGACAGGGTTCTTGAGTACGCAGTATTTT. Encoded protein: CSAWTGFLSTQYF.